This T cell receptor beta chain is drawn from a study of shared clonotypes between healthy human individuals. Study outcomes and limitations: Non-shared clonotypes showed lower generation probabilities than clonotypes common to all four donors. A few donors had around 5% of their naive CD4 clonotypes in common.

The CDR3 spans 17 residues. The germline V gene has CDR1 MNHEY and CDR2 SMNVEV (reference sequence). V was cut by 1 base and J by 3 bases, with 13 bases left in between. On this clone itself: Its antigen is undetermined.

Sequencing used immunoSEQ multiplex PCR; TCRdb keeps in-frame clones, though not all of them. Of 980,000 or so clones in the sample, over 75% were seen once. This TCR came from a man between 18 and 35 years old in good health. The specimen sequenced was memory CD4+ T cells sorted from blood. The subset was: CD45RA-negative fraction. The chain is built from TRBV27 and TRBJ2-6; D might be TRBD2 (5 bases). CDR3 bases: TGTGCCAGCAGTTTATTTCGCCCGGGAAGTGGGGCCAACGTCCTGACTTTC. Translated, it gives CASSLFRPGSGANVLTF. The complete variable domain, with remaining parts taken from reference TRBV27 and TRBJ2-6, reads EAQVTQNPRYLITVTGKKLTVTCSQNMNHEYMSWYRQDPGLGLRQIYYSMNVEVTDKGDVPEGYKVSRKEKRNFPLILESPSPNQTSLYFCASSLFRPGSGANVLTFGAGSRLTVL.